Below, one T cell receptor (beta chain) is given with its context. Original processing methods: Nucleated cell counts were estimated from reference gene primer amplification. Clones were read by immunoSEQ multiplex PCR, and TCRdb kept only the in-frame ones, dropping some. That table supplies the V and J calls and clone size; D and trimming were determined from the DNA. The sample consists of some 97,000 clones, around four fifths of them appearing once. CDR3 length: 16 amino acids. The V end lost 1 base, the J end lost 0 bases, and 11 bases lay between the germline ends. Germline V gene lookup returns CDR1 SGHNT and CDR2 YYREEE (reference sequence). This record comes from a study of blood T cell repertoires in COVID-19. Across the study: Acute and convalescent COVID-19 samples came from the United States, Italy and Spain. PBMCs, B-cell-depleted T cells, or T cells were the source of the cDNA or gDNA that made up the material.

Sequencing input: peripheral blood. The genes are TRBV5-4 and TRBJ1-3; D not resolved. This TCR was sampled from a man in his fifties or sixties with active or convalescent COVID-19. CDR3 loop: CASSLSLESSGNTIYF. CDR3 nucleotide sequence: TGTGCCAGCAGCTTGTCGTTGGAGAGCTCTGGAAACACCATATATTTT.